Below are 7 T cell receptor beta chains sequenced from a single sample in a study of Ad26.COV2.S vaccination and SARS-CoV-2 variants. Treatment here: around 19 received Ad26.COV2.S at low or high dose, single or two shots; about 5 received placebo; per-sample allocation not given. Sample collection was performed on day 63 after the first vaccine or placebo injection. The assay was immunoSEQ multiplex PCR, and TCRdb's table has in-frame clones only and misses some. This sample yields some 450,000 clones, of which roughly 91% are seen a single time; 4.3% belongs to the top ten. The input for sequencing was peripheral blood, taken in a trial of Ad26.COV2.S vaccine versus placebo. The receptors were gathered from a person between 18 and 65 years old who received the Ad26.COV2.S COVID-19 vaccine or a placebo.

This clone was observed a single time. The chain couples TRBV27 to TRBJ2-3, with D possibly being TRBD1 (5 bases). The CDR3 length is 16 residues. Germline CDR1 reads MNHEY; CDR2 reads SMNVEV (reference sequence). Trimming removed 0 bases at V and 0 bases at J, with 10 bases between. Here the CDR3 reads CASSLSIPGSTDTQYF. DNA of the CDR3: TGTGCCAGCAGTTTATCGATCCCAGGGAGCACAGATACGCAGTATTTT.

This chain links TRBV27 with TRBJ2-5; D possibly uses TRBD1 or TRBD2 (5 bases each). The CDR3 runs 15 residues. Germline V CDR1 and CDR2: MNHEY, SMNVEV (reference sequence). Trimming left V 5 bases short and J 5 bases short, with 18 bases between. CDR3 in amino acids: CASSPGTLPRETQYF. CDR3 nucleotides: TGTGCCAGCAGTCCCGGGACCCTACCAAGGGAGACCCAGTACTTC.

The J gene is TRBJ1-1, the V gene TRBV2; the match to TRBD1 covers 8 bases. CDR1 is SNHLY and CDR2 is FYNNEI in the germline V gene. V lost 0 bases and J lost 11; bases outside the gene matches: 8. The CDR3 sequence is 14 residues long. The CDR3 sequence: CASSEARQGARAFF. CDR3 bases: TGTGCCAGCAGTGAAGCACGGCAGGGGGCCCGGGCTTTCTTT.

The gene calls are TRBV27 and TRBJ1-6, with D possibly TRBD1 on 6 matching bases. The V end was cut by 5 bases, the J end by 10 bases, with 15 bases between. CDR1 MNHEY and CDR2 SMNVEV come from the germline V gene (reference sequence). This CDR3 comprises 14 residues. CDR3 amino acids: CASSTTGSLSPLHF. In DNA form, the CDR3 reads TGTGCCAGCAGTACAACAGGGTCCCTCTCACCCCTCCACTTT.

The chain is built from TRBV10-3 and TRBJ1-3, with a tentative D call TRBD1 (5 bases). Per the germline V gene, CDR1 is ENHRY and CDR2 is SYGVKD. The germline V and J ends were trimmed by 2 bases and 1 base, with 12 bases remaining between them. The CDR3 runs to 16 residues. DNA of the CDR3: TGTGCCATCAGTGAGCTAAGGGGCAAATCTGGAAACACCATATATTTT. Protein sequence: CAISELRGKSGNTIYF.

The V and J genes are TRBV27 and TRBJ1-5, with 9 bases fitting TRBD1. Trimming at V came to 3 bases and at J to 2 bases, leaving 8 bases not matched to a gene. The CDR3 sequence is 17 residues long. Germline CDR1 and CDR2: MNHEY and SMNVEV (reference sequence). CDR3 sequence (DNA): TGTGCCAGCAGTTTGTTGGGGACAGGGTCGCGCAATCAGCCCCAGCATTTT. The encoded protein is CASSLLGTGSRNQPQHF.

V usage is TRBV19 and J usage is TRBJ2-3, with a weak D call TRBD2 (6 bases). The germline CDR1 and CDR2 sequences are LNHDA and SQIVND (reference sequence). V lost 6 bases and J lost 1, with 8 bases in between. This CDR3 spans 13 amino acids. The CDR3 region is CASRSSGTDTQYF. CDR3 sequence (DNA): TGTGCCAGTAGATCTAGCGGCACAGATACGCAGTATTTT.